A selection of T cell receptor beta chains follows, all from one sample in a study of blood T cell repertoires in COVID-19. TCRdb keeps only in-frame clones here, not all; method: immunoSEQ multiplex PCR. The sample yields about 220,000 clones, roughly 76% seen once. Sequencing used peripheral blood. All receptors derive from a human donor in a cohort sampled during active COVID-19. CDR3s include the opening cysteine and the closing phenylalanine or tryptophan. D genes are given only for firm matches. Size values are once, few and many counts, or a class for expanded clones, and some rows have none.

j_gene: TRBJ2-6; d_gene: -; v_gene: TRBV9; abundance: -; CDR3aa: CASSVHRVGANVLTF; CDR3nt: TGTGCCAGCAGCGTCCACAGGGTTGGGGCCAACGTCCTGACTTTC
j_gene: TRBJ2-2; d_gene: -; v_gene: TRBV27; abundance: -; CDR3aa: CASSTHPSGELFF; CDR3nt: TGTGCCAGCAGTACGCATCCGAGTGGGGAGCTGTTTTTT
j_gene: TRBJ2-2; d_gene: -; v_gene: TRBV19; abundance: few; CDR3aa: CASGKRRGWDGPTGELFF; CDR3nt: TGTGCCAGTGGGAAAAGGCGGGGTTGGGACGGCCCCACCGGGGAGCTGTTTTTT
j_gene: TRBJ2-6; d_gene: TRBD1; v_gene: TRBV7-2; abundance: -; CDR3aa: CASSFQGQGAGGANVLTF; CDR3nt: TGTGCCAGCAGCTTCCAAGGACAGGGGGCGGGTGGGGCCAACGTCCTGACTTTC
j_gene: TRBJ2-5; d_gene: -; v_gene: TRBV5-1; abundance: -; CDR3aa: CASSLANTKQGGETQYF; CDR3nt: TGCGCCAGCAGCTTGGCGAACACCAAACAGGGCGGGGAGACCCAGTACTTC
j_gene: TRBJ2-7; d_gene: TRBD1; v_gene: TRBV24-1; abundance: -; CDR3aa: CATSDRGQGLREQYF; CDR3nt: TGTGCCACCAGTGACCGTGGACAGGGGCTCCGCGAGCAGTACTTC
j_gene: TRBJ2-7; d_gene: TRBD1; v_gene: TRBV6-6; abundance: -; CDR3aa: CATFTQGDRGYEQYF; CDR3nt: TGTGCCACCTTTACACAGGGGGACAGGGGGTACGAGCAGTACTTC
j_gene: TRBJ1-5; d_gene: -; v_gene: TRBV4-2; abundance: -; CDR3aa: CASSQERRGNQPQHF; CDR3nt: TGTGCCAGCAGCCAAGAACGGCGGGGGAATCAGCCCCAGCATTTT
j_gene: TRBJ2-2; d_gene: -; v_gene: TRBV18; abundance: -; CDR3aa: CASSPKRGELFF; CDR3nt: TGTGCCAGCTCACCAAAGAGAGGGGAGCTGTTTTTT
j_gene: TRBJ1-1; d_gene: -; v_gene: TRBV5-1; abundance: -; CDR3aa: CASSTDSNTEAFF; CDR3nt: TGCGCCAGCAGCACCGACAGTAACACTGAAGCTTTCTTT
j_gene: TRBJ1-2; d_gene: -; v_gene: TRBV10-3; abundance: -; CDR3aa: CASRGDRGNGYTF; CDR3nt: TGTGCCTCAAGAGGGGATCGGGGGAATGGCTACACCTTC
j_gene: TRBJ1-5; d_gene: TRBD1; v_gene: TRBV5-6; abundance: -; CDR3aa: CASSQRTGGNQPQHF; CDR3nt: TGTGCCAGCAGCCAAAGGACAGGGGGCAATCAGCCCCAGCATTTT
j_gene: TRBJ2-1; d_gene: -; v_gene: TRBV6-5; abundance: -; CDR3aa: CASSYSQGTNEQFF; CDR3nt: TGTGCCAGCAGTTACTCTCAGGGAACTAATGAGCAGTTCTTC
j_gene: TRBJ2-7; d_gene: TRBD2; v_gene: TRBV5-1; abundance: -; CDR3aa: CASSLGGTSGYEQYF; CDR3nt: TGCGCCAGCAGCTTGGGGGGGACTAGCGGCTACGAGCAGTACTTC
j_gene: TRBJ2-7; d_gene: -; v_gene: TRBV7-9; abundance: -; CDR3aa: CASSSRDEQYF; CDR3nt: TGTGCCAGCAGCTCCAGGGACGAGCAGTACTTC
j_gene: TRBJ2-5; d_gene: -; v_gene: TRBV7-2; abundance: -; CDR3aa: CASSLQSPETQYF; CDR3nt: TGTGCCAGCAGCTTACAGTCCCCCGAGACCCAGTACTTC
j_gene: TRBJ1-5; d_gene: -; v_gene: TRBV27; abundance: -; CDR3aa: CASSYRRGGKQPQHF; CDR3nt: TGTGCCAGCAGTTACAGGAGGGGCGGGAAACAGCCCCAGCATTTT
j_gene: TRBJ1-1; d_gene: -; v_gene: TRBV6-2/TRBV6-3; abundance: -; CDR3aa: CASTPGGTEAFF; CDR3nt: TGTGCCAGCACCCCGGGGGGTACTGAAGCTTTCTTT
j_gene: TRBJ2-1; d_gene: -; v_gene: TRBV6-2/TRBV6-3; abundance: -; CDR3aa: CASSYRAVRGNEQFF; CDR3nt: TGTGCCAGCAGTTACCGGGCGGTCCGGGGCAATGAGCAGTTCTTC
j_gene: TRBJ1-3; d_gene: -; v_gene: TRBV4-2; abundance: -; CDR3aa: CASSQRELSGNTIYF; CDR3nt: TGTGCCAGCAGCCAACGGGAACTCTCTGGAAACACCATATATTTT
j_gene: TRBJ1-2; d_gene: -; v_gene: TRBV5-6; abundance: -; CDR3aa: CASSYLQGSWEANYGYTF; CDR3nt: TGTGCCAGCAGCTATCTGCAGGGGTCCTGGGAAGCTAACTATGGCTACACCTTC
j_gene: TRBJ2-7; d_gene: TRBD2; v_gene: TRBV9; abundance: few; CDR3aa: CASSRGGSYEQYF; CDR3nt: TGTGCCAGCAGCCGGGGGGGTAGCTACGAGCAGTACTTC
j_gene: TRBJ2-7; d_gene: TRBD2; v_gene: TRBV4-2; abundance: -; CDR3aa: CASSQVWVASGSLSSYEQYF; CDR3nt: TGTGCCAGCAGCCAAGTTTGGGTGGCTAGCGGGAGTCTTTCCTCCTACGAGCAGTACTTC
j_gene: TRBJ1-2; d_gene: TRBD1; v_gene: TRBV29-1; abundance: once; CDR3aa: CSVATTGGAHGYTF; CDR3nt: TGCAGCGTCGCCACTACAGGGGGCGCGCATGGCTACACCTTC
j_gene: TRBJ1-3; d_gene: -; v_gene: TRBV4-1; abundance: -; CDR3aa: CASSQGGGVAGNTIYF; CDR3nt: TGCGCCAGCAGCCAAGGAGGGGGAGTAGCTGGAAACACCATATATTTT
j_gene: TRBJ2-7; d_gene: TRBD2; v_gene: TRBV24-1; abundance: -; CDR3aa: CATSLAGGYEQYF; CDR3nt: TGTGCCACCAGTCTAGCGGGAGGGTACGAGCAGTACTTC
j_gene: TRBJ1-2; d_gene: -; v_gene: TRBV7-3; abundance: -; CDR3aa: CASSPATGSYGYTF; CDR3nt: TGTGCCAGCAGCCCGGCCACAGGGAGCTATGGCTACACCTTC
j_gene: TRBJ1-1; d_gene: TRBD1; v_gene: TRBV5-6; abundance: -; CDR3aa: CASSPTTGGAFF; CDR3nt: TGTGCCAGCAGCCCAACGACAGGGGGAGCTTTCTTT
j_gene: TRBJ2-7; d_gene: TRBD2; v_gene: TRBV11-2; abundance: -; CDR3aa: CASSSGGYEQYF; CDR3nt: TGTGCCAGCAGCTCGGGAGGGTACGAGCAGTACTTC
j_gene: TRBJ1-2; d_gene: TRBD1; v_gene: TRBV4-1; abundance: -; CDR3aa: CASSQERDRGLYGYTF; CDR3nt: TGCGCCAGCAGCCAAGAGAGGGACAGGGGGCTTTATGGCTACACCTTC
j_gene: TRBJ1-1; d_gene: -; v_gene: TRBV28; abundance: many; CDR3aa: CASREMGNQGAFF; CDR3nt: TGTGCCAGCAGAGAGATGGGGAATCAGGGAGCTTTCTTT